Each of the 30 T cell receptor beta chains below was sequenced from the same sample in a study of cytomegalovirus exposure and HLA in healthy donors. 13 Jbeta primers and 60 Vbeta primers were used for the PCR. Here immunoSEQ multiplex PCR was the method, and the copy in TCRdb shows in-frame clones only, minus some. The sample lists 120,000 or so clones, approximately 76% occurring once. The sequencing sample was made of PBMCs. Receptors were obtained from a man aged 60 to 75 in good health and CMV-seropositive.

This clone was seen once. V usage is TRBV10-3 and J usage is TRBJ1-1, with 7 bases fitting TRBD1. The CDR3 runs to 14 residues. V was clipped by 6 bases and J by 6 bases; unmatched bases: 10. Germline V lookup: CDR1 ENHRY, CDR2 SYGVKD. CDR3 DNA: TGTGCCATCAGAAGAGGACAGGAGCAATCTGAAGCTTTCTTT. This encodes CAIRRGQEQSEAFF.

The chain couples TRBV6-1 to TRBJ2-5; D ambiguous. Judging by the DNA end, TRBJ2-7 fits better; the J call may be wrong. The germline gives CDR1 MNHNS, CDR2 SASEGT. CDR3 length: 13 amino acids. This CDR3 reads CASSPPSTYEQYF. The CDR3 DNA follows: TGTGCCAGCAGTCCACCCTCAACCTACGAGCAGTACTTC.

The chain couples TRBV30 to TRBJ2-2; 7 nucleotides match TRBD2. Germline-derived CDR1 and CDR2 are GTSNPN and SVGIG (reference sequence). The CDR3 spans 16 residues. Trimming took 3 bases from V and 7 from J; bases not matched to a gene: 14. In nucleotides, the CDR3 is TGTGCCTGGAGGGGTCTGGCGGGAGTCGGTGTCGGGGAGCTGTTTTTT. Its translation: CAWRGLAGVGVGELFF.

The chain joins TRBV5-1 to TRBJ1-2, with D tentatively TRBD1 (6 bases). The CDR3 totals 16 residues. Germline CDR1 is SGHRS and CDR2 is YFSETQ. V was pared by 2 bases and J by 4 bases, with 18 bases between. The CDR3 region is CASSFGTSLAAYGYTF. The CDR3, as DNA: TGCGCCAGCAGCTTCGGGACATCCCTTGCCGCCTATGGCTACACCTTC.

This clone was observed a handful of times. This chain links TRBV28 with TRBJ2-1; D is possibly TRBD1 (6 bases). CDR3 length: 16 residues. CDR1 is MDHEN, CDR2 SYDVKM, per germline. With 6 bases removed from V and 0 bases from J, the gap between germline ends came to 15 bases. The DNA for the CDR3 is TGTGCCAGCAGAGCAAGGGGGTTTAGCTCCTACAATGAGCAGTTCTTC. Translating it yields CASRARGFSSYNEQFF.

The chain is built from TRBV11-2 and TRBJ2-5, with 8 positions matching TRBD2. CDR1 is SGHAT, CDR2 FQNNGV, per germline. This CDR3 region has 17 residues. Unmatched junction bases numbered 6, after V lost 0 bases and J lost 0 bases. The CDR3 DNA sequence: TGTGCCAGCAGCTTAGATAGCCTAGCGGGTTACCAAGAGACCCAGTACTTC. This sequence encodes CASSLDSLAGYQETQYF. The full variable domain, with the rest looked up from reference TRBV11-2 and TRBJ2-5, is EAGVAQSPRYKIIEKRQSVAFWCNPISGHATLYWYQQILGQGPKLLIQFQNNGVVDDSQLPKDRFSAERLKGVDSTLKIQPAKLEDSAVYLCASSLDSLAGYQETQYFGPGTRLLVL.

The chain combines TRBV10-1 with TRBJ1-1, with D unresolved. Trimming cost V 4 bases and J 1 base, with 7 bases left between them. There are 13 residues in the CDR3. Germline CDR1 reads WNHNN; CDR2 reads SYGVQD (reference sequence). The CDR3 sequence: CASSAQTNTEAFF. The DNA for the CDR3 is TGCGCCAGCAGTGCACAGACGAACACTGAAGCTTTCTTT.

The chain has TRBV7-6 and TRBJ2-7, with 9 bases lining up with TRBD1. Germline V gene sequence: CDR1 SGHVS, CDR2 FNYEAQ. The CDR3 length is 14 residues. V trimming: 5 bases; J trimming: 4 bases; junction bases outside the gene matches: 6. The CDR3 coding sequence is TGTGCCAGCAGCCCCCGGGACAGGGAATACGAGCAGTACTTC. Its translation is CASSPRDREYEQYF. The entire variable domain, with the rest obtained from reference TRBV7-6 and TRBJ2-7, is as follows: GAGVSQSPRYKVTKRGQDVALRCDPISGHVSLYWYRQALGQGPEFLTYFNYEAQQDKSGLPNDRFSAERPEGSISTLTIQRTEQRDSAMYRCASSPRDREYEQYFGPGTRLTVT.

This clone appeared a single time. The rearrangement joins TRBV7-8 to TRBJ1-5, with D perhaps matching TRBD1 (5 bases). Trimming left V 1 base short and J 6 bases short, with 10 bases between. The CDR3 has 14 amino acids. The germline gives CDR1 SGHVS, CDR2 FQNEAQ. This CDR3 reads CASSLGEGFQPQHF. CDR3 in DNA: TGTGCCAGCAGCTTAGGGGAGGGGTTTCAGCCCCAGCATTTT.

This clone was counted between two and nine times. The chain joins TRBV5-1 to TRBJ1-2, with D hard to call. CDR3 length equals 15 residues. The ends were cut back, 3 bases at V and 1 base at J, with 13 bases in the middle. CDR1 is SGHRS, CDR2 YFSETQ, per germline. The DNA of the CDR3 is TGCGCCAGCAGCTGGATTGACATGGATAACTATGGCTACACCTTC. This codes for CASSWIDMDNYGYTF.

The rearrangement joins TRBV7-8 to TRBJ2-2; TRBD1 matches at 7 bases. The junction had 16 bases not matched to a gene; V was cut back by 4 bases and J by 5 bases. Germline V lookup: CDR1 SGHVS, CDR2 FQNEAQ. CDR3 length equals 18 residues. Written as DNA, the CDR3 is TGTGCCAGCAGCTCCCCGGGACAGACTACACGCGAAACCGGGGAGCTGTTTTTT. Its translation: CASSSPGQTTRETGELFF.

J is TRBJ1-5 and V is TRBV6-6; TRBD1 matches 7 bases. V trimming: 6 bases; J trimming: 2 bases; junction bases outside the gene matches: 7. The V gene's germline CDR1 is MNHNY and CDR2 SVGAGI (reference sequence). The CDR3 length is 15 residues. In DNA form, the CDR3 reads TGTGCCAGCAGGGACCACACAGGGGGCAATCAGCCCCAGCATTTT. This translates into CASRDHTGGNQPQHF.

The gene calls are TRBV5-1 and TRBJ1-2; possible D gene TRBD1, 5 bases. CDR1 and CDR2 (germline): SGHRS, YFSETQ. V was clipped by 4 bases and J by 6 bases, with 19 bases between them. CDR3 length: 15 residues. CDR3 protein: CASSRKTGSQDGYTF. CDR3 DNA: TGCGCCAGCAGCCGCAAAACAGGTTCCCAAGATGGCTACACCTTC.

The chain employs TRBV4-2 and TRBJ2-2, with TRBD2 matching over 9 bases. The V and J ends lost 1 base and 7 bases, in that order; junction bases with no gene match: 16. CDR3 length: 19 amino acids. The V gene's germline CDR1 is LGHNA and CDR2 YNFKEQ. The CDR3, as DNA: TGTGCCAGCAGCCAAGGACTTAGGGTGGCGGGGGGGAGCTTCGGGGAGCTGTTTTTT. Its protein product is CASSQGLRVAGGSFGELFF.

The chain recombines TRBV28 with TRBJ2-1; TRBD2 matches at 9 bases. The CDR3 spans 16 residues. Per the germline V gene, CDR1 is MDHEN and CDR2 is SYDVKM. J gave up 6 bases and V 6 bases, and 12 bases lay outside the gene matches. CDR3 nucleotides: TGTGCCAGCAGCTTAGCGGGGGATGGAGACCGCAATGAGCAGTTCTTC. Translation: CASSLAGDGDRNEQFF.

The CDR3 is CAWSLPISSLYGYTF. The CDR3, as DNA: TGTGCCTGGAGTCTACCTATCAGTAGCTTGTATGGCTACACCTTC. This chain connects TRBV30 to TRBJ1-2, with D unresolved. The CDR3 runs 15 residues. CDR1 and CDR2 (germline): GTSNPN, SVGIG (reference sequence). V lost 2 bases, J lost 5 bases, and 18 bases lay in between.

The V call is TRBV6-1, the J call TRBJ2-7, with 8 positions matching TRBD1. The CDR3 spans 14 residues. Trimming removed 6 bases from V and 1 base from J; junction bases left unmatched: 5. Germline CDR1 MNHNS, CDR2 SASEGT. The CDR3 loop reads CASRGQGASYEQYF. The CDR3 nucleotides are TGTGCCAGCAGGGGGCAGGGGGCATCCTACGAGCAGTACTTC.

This sequence joins TRBV19 and TRBJ2-2; TRBD1 aligns across 9 bases. Per germline, CDR1 LNHDA and CDR2 SQIVND (reference sequence). V was pared by 6 bases and J by 1 base, with 6 bases of the junction left unmatched. The CDR3 length is 16 residues. The CDR3 bases are TGTGCCAGTAGCCCCTCGACAGGGGGGAACACCGGGGAGCTGTTTTTT. Its protein is CASSPSTGGNTGELFF.

V usage is TRBV30 and J usage is TRBJ2-7; 10 bases map to TRBD2. CDR1 and CDR2 from the germline V gene are GTSNPN and SVGIG (reference sequence). This CDR3 is 15 amino acids long. Losses at the gene ends were 4 bases for V and 6 bases for J; bases not matched to a gene: 12. CDR3 amino acids: CAWNLAGVRGGEQYF. CDR3 DNA: TGTGCCTGGAACCTAGCGGGAGTGAGGGGTGGCGAGCAGTACTTC.

This clone appeared once. This rearrangement joins TRBV2 to TRBJ2-6; TRBD1 matches at 8 bases. The CDR3 totals 16 residues. Germline lookup yields CDR1 SNHLY and CDR2 FYNNEI. With V trimmed by 7 bases and J by 0 bases, 5 bases remained unmatched. The CDR3 is CASNRDRISGANVLTF. CDR3 DNA: TGTGCCAGCAACCGGGACAGGATCTCTGGGGCCAACGTCCTGACTTTC.

CDR3 amino acids: CASSLEGLETDTQYF. The CDR3 nucleotides read TGTGCCAGCAGTTTGGAGGGACTAGAGACAGATACGCAGTATTTT. The rearrangement joins TRBV6-4 to TRBJ2-3; 8 bases fit TRBD2. The CDR3 totals 15 residues. With V trimmed by 5 bases and J by 3 bases, 7 bases remained unmatched. Germline lookup yields CDR1 MRHNA and CDR2 SNTAGT.

The chain carries TRBV5-1 and TRBJ1-2, with 7 nucleotides matching TRBD1. V lost 1 base to trimming and J lost 3 bases; unmatched junction nucleotides: 6. Germline CDR1 SGHRS, CDR2 YFSETQ. CDR3 length: 15 residues. In DNA, the CDR3 is TGCGCCAGCAGCTTGTCCTCCAGGGGGGACTATGGCTACACCTTC. Residues: CASSLSSRGDYGYTF.

This CDR3 reads CASSQRLLYEQYF. The CDR3 coding sequence is TGCGCCAGCAGCCAAAGGCTACTATACGAGCAGTACTTC. This chain uses TRBV4-1 with TRBJ2-7; D remains unclear. This CDR3 is 13 amino acids long. The germline V gene encodes CDR1 MGHRA and CDR2 YSYEKL. With 2 bases removed from V and 4 bases from J, the gap between germline ends came to 9 bases.

This rearrangement joins TRBV5-1 to TRBJ2-7, with 10 bases that match TRBD1. Germline V lookup: CDR1 SGHRS, CDR2 YFSETQ. Unmatched junction bases numbered 7, after V lost 2 bases and J lost 2 bases. The CDR3 length is 16 residues. CDR3 amino acids: CASSLGGTGAAYEQYF. The DNA for the CDR3 is TGCGCCAGCAGCTTAGGAGGGACAGGGGCCGCCTACGAGCAGTACTTC.

A remark on this clone: The same CDR3 also results from other DNA sequences found in this sample. V is TRBV29-1 and J is TRBJ1-1; D ambiguous. Trimming pared 2 bases from V and 4 bases from J, leaving 14 bases between. CDR3 size: 14 residues. The V gene's germline CDR1 is SQVTM and CDR2 ANQGSEA. As DNA, the CDR3 is TGCAGCGTTGAACACAGAGTAAGAAGCACTGAAGCTTTCTTT. Encoded protein: CSVEHRVRSTEAFF.

The chain carries TRBV6-5 and TRBJ1-1; 9 nucleotides agree with TRBD1. The CDR3 covers 14 residues. CDR1 is MNHEY and CDR2 is SVGAGI in the germline V gene. The V and J ends lost 5 bases and 3 bases, in that order; junction bases with no gene match: 4. CDR3 DNA sequence: TGTGCCAGCAGTCACAGGGGGCGGGACACTGAAGCTTTCTTT. Its translation is CASSHRGRDTEAFF.

The CDR3 DNA is TGTGCCAGCAGCCAAGAGCGGTCGGGTTCCAATGAAAAACTGTTTTTT. This encodes CASSQERSGSNEKLFF. The V and J genes are TRBV4-2 and TRBJ1-4; D is unresolved. This CDR3 is built from 16 residues. Germline-derived CDR1 and CDR2 are LGHNA and YNFKEQ. Between the trimmed V and J ends, which lost 0 bases and 5 bases, there was a span of 13 bases.

The chain joins TRBV2 to TRBJ1-1; 11 bases line up with TRBD1. From germline, CDR1 is SNHLY and CDR2 FYNNEI. The V gene end was trimmed by 5 bases and the J gene end by 4 bases; junction bases not matched to a gene: 3. CDR3 length: 14 residues. The DNA of the CDR3 is TGTGCCAGCAGTAAGGGACAGGGGGGCACTGAAGCTTTCTTT. Translation gives CASSKGQGGTEAFF.

The chain employs TRBV5-6 and TRBJ2-3; D gene ambiguous. The CDR3 loop spans 16 amino acids. The germline V gene encodes CDR1 SGHDT and CDR2 YYEEEE. The ends were cut back, 4 bases at V and 2 bases at J, with 17 bases in the middle. The CDR3 sequence: CASSLSSQFPTDTQYF. Here the CDR3 DNA reads TGTGCCAGCAGCCTTAGCTCGCAGTTCCCCACAGATACGCAGTATTTT.

This chain uses TRBV5-1 with TRBJ2-1; 8 bases map to TRBD1. Germline loops: CDR1 SGHRS, CDR2 YFSETQ. J gave up 2 bases and V 0 bases, and 1 base lay outside the gene matches. The CDR3 covers 15 residues. The CDR3 bases are TGCGCCAGCAGCTTGGCAGGGGGCGCCTACAATGAGCAGTTCTTC. It codes for CASSLAGGAYNEQFF.